Listed below are T cell receptor beta chains from one sample, sequenced in a study of identical twins. One entry per CDR3 protein, called by TCRdb with MiXCR from the 5' RACE reads. The table shows 200,000 to 250,000 distinct CDR3 sequences, with 6.5% occurring only once. These records were also assigned to another study, of T cells expressing NK-cell markers.

What was sequenced was CD8+ T cells sorted from blood. The origin of the receptors is a woman between 18 and 29 years old in good health. Both conserved end residues are part of each CDR3. Each record gives: clone size, D gene, J gene, V gene, CDR3 protein, CDR3 DNA. A D gene is named only where the DNA matches it firmly. Size is stated for part of the rows, as once, few or many counts, or as a class when the clone is expanded.

clone_size: many
d_call: -
j_call: TRBJ2-2
v_call: TRBV2
cdr3_aa: CASKAGDVYTGELFF
cdr3_nt: TGTGCCAGCAAGGCAGGGGATGTGTACACCGGGGAGCTGTTTTTT

clone_size: few
d_call: -
j_call: TRBJ2-7
v_call: TRBV3-1
cdr3_aa: CASSLDGVAYEQYF
cdr3_nt: TGTGCCAGCAGCCTGGACGGGGTGGCCTACGAGCAGTACTTC

clone_size: few
d_call: -
j_call: TRBJ2-1
v_call: TRBV20-1
cdr3_aa: CSARGQGIVNEQFF
cdr3_nt: TGCAGTGCTAGAGGGCAGGGGATCGTGAATGAGCAGTTCTTC

clone_size: few
d_call: -
j_call: TRBJ2-6
v_call: TRBV6-1
cdr3_aa: CASSVAVRANVLTF
cdr3_nt: TGTGCCAGCAGTGTAGCGGTAAGGGCCAACGTCCTGACTTTC

clone_size: -
d_call: -
j_call: TRBJ1-2
v_call: TRBV3-1
cdr3_aa: CASSRKATGHLYGYTF
cdr3_nt: TGTGCCAGCAGCCGGAAGGCGACAGGCCACCTCTATGGCTACACCTTC

clone_size: many
d_call: -
j_call: TRBJ2-3
v_call: TRBV20-1
cdr3_aa: CSARGQDTDTQYF
cdr3_nt: TGCAGTGCTAGAGGGCAGGACACAGATACGCAGTATTTT

clone_size: -
d_call: -
j_call: TRBJ2-7
v_call: TRBV2
cdr3_aa: CASSARFSGAYEQYF
cdr3_nt: TGTGCCAGCAGCGCCCGTTTTAGTGGGGCCTACGAGCAGTACTTC

clone_size: few
d_call: TRBD1
j_call: TRBJ2-3
v_call: TRBV7-9
cdr3_aa: CASSRIRGRVDTQYF
cdr3_nt: TGTGCCAGCAGCCGCATCAGGGGGCGCGTAGATACGCAGTATTTT

clone_size: -
d_call: -
j_call: TRBJ2-2
v_call: TRBV7-2
cdr3_aa: CAQPGAGGGTGELFF
cdr3_nt: TGTGCCCAGCCGGGGGCTGGAGGGGGTACCGGGGAGCTGTTTTTT

clone_size: -
d_call: -
j_call: TRBJ2-2
v_call: TRBV6-1
cdr3_aa: CASSTWTSSTGELFF
cdr3_nt: TGTGCCAGCAGTACCTGGACTTCCTCGACCGGGGAGCTGTTTTTT

clone_size: few
d_call: -
j_call: TRBJ1-5
v_call: TRBV12-3/TRBV12-4
cdr3_aa: CASSFNSYSNQPQHF
cdr3_nt: TGTGCCAGCAGTTTTAACAGTTATAGCAATCAGCCCCAGCATTTT

clone_size: -
d_call: -
j_call: TRBJ2-1
v_call: TRBV9
cdr3_aa: CASSVEMGQEQFF
cdr3_nt: TGTGCCAGCAGCGTAGAGATGGGGCAGGAGCAGTTCTTC

clone_size: many
d_call: -
j_call: TRBJ1-3
v_call: TRBV4-1
cdr3_aa: CASSQDYSGNTIYF
cdr3_nt: TGCGCCAGCAGCCAAGATTACTCTGGAAACACCATATATTTT

clone_size: -
d_call: TRBD2
j_call: TRBJ2-7
v_call: TRBV27
cdr3_aa: CASSLRGKAGASYEQYF
cdr3_nt: TGTGCCAGCAGTTTAAGGGGGAAAGCGGGAGCTTCCTACGAGCAGTACTTC

clone_size: -
d_call: -
j_call: TRBJ2-1
v_call: TRBV7-9
cdr3_aa: CASKLGNGHNEQFF
cdr3_nt: TGTGCCAGCAAGCTGGGGAATGGGCACAATGAGCAGTTCTTC

clone_size: few
d_call: -
j_call: TRBJ2-3
v_call: TRBV15
cdr3_aa: CATMSGEDTQYF
cdr3_nt: TGTGCCACCATGTCGGGAGAGGATACGCAGTATTTT

clone_size: many
d_call: TRBD2
j_call: TRBJ2-1
v_call: TRBV5-1
cdr3_aa: CASRSGLAESYNEQFF
cdr3_nt: TGCGCCAGCAGGTCGGGACTAGCGGAATCCTACAATGAGCAGTTCTTC

clone_size: -
d_call: -
j_call: TRBJ1-4
v_call: TRBV30
cdr3_aa: CAWSVGEKLFF
cdr3_nt: TGTGCCTGGAGTGTTGGAGAAAAACTGTTTTTT